This T cell receptor (beta chain) was profiled in a study of blood T cell repertoires in COVID-19. Study summary: Sources were T cells, B-cell-depleted T cells, or PBMCs; the material itself was cDNA or gDNA.

This clone was recorded a few times. Other DNA sequences in the sample encode the same CDR3. CDR1 and CDR2 from the germline V gene are LGHNA and YSLEER. V trimming: 1 base; J trimming: 1 base; junction bases outside the gene matches: 2. The CDR3 contains 16 residues. Per the study methods: Amplification of reference gene primers provided the estimated nucleated cell counts. Here immunoSEQ multiplex PCR was the method, and the copy in TCRdb shows in-frame clones only, minus some. V and J calls and clone size are those listed in that table; D and trimming were worked out from the DNA. Of roughly 500,000 clones in the sample, 70% to 90% were seen once.

Sequenced material: PBMCs or T cells enriched from blood (not recorded which). The V and J genes are TRBV4-3 and TRBJ2-7, with 12 bases identical to TRBD2. This receptor was obtained from a woman aged 40-49 years who had recovered from COVID-19. DNA for the CDR3: TGCGCCAGCAGCCAAGCTCTAGCGGGAGGGTCCTACGAGCAGTACTTC. Protein product: CASSQALAGGSYEQYF.